These 15 T cell receptor beta chains were all obtained from the same sample, sequenced in a study of spatial heterogeneity in lung cancer. TCRdb reanalysed the 5' RACE reads using MiXCR and keeps one entry per CDR3 protein. The profile shows about 94,000 distinct CDR3 sequences, 19% of them singletons. Described time point: blood at routine non-recurrence follow-up after resection. The sample here was PBMCs, taken at follow-up. Source of these receptors: a male donor with early-stage non-small cell lung cancer.

The chain joins TRBV18 to TRBJ1-5; D unclear. Germline values: CDR1 KGHSH, CDR2 LQKENI. Trimming shortened V by 4 bases and J by 1 base, and 8 bases separated the two germline ends. The CDR3 is 14 amino acids. The CDR3 DNA follows: TGTGCCAGCTCACATGGAAAAAGCAATCAGCCCCAGCATTTT. Translating gives CASSHGKSNQPQHF.

In this sample, this clonotype turned up a few times. CDR3: CASSLVGQGNTGELFF. The CDR3 DNA follows: TGTGCCAGCAGCCTGGTGGGACAGGGGAACACCGGGGAGCTGTTTTTT. This chain uses TRBV6-6 with TRBJ2-2, with TRBD1 matching over 9 bases. The CDR3 totals 16 residues. V was clipped by 6 bases and J by 1 base; unmatched bases: 6. The germline CDR1 and CDR2 sequences are MNHNY and SVGAGI (reference sequence).

The chain joins TRBV7-9 to TRBJ2-1; D is perhaps TRBD2 (5 bases). V was shortened by 5 bases and J by 8 bases, with 16 bases between the two germline ends. Germline V gives CDR1 SEHNR, CDR2 FQNEAQ (reference sequence). This CDR3 is built from 14 residues. The CDR3 DNA is TGTGCCAGCAGCCGAATGGTAGCGTCGGATGAGCAGTTCTTC. Amino acid sequence: CASSRMVASDEQFF.

This clonotype was found many times. The chain is built from TRBV7-2 and TRBJ1-5, with TRBD1 as a possible D gene (5 bases). The V and J ends lost 5 bases and 1 base respectively, with 12 bases between them. This CDR3 has 15 amino acids. Germline CDR1 and CDR2: SGHTA and FQGNSA. CDR3 sequence reads: CASSPRGGSNQPQHF. The CDR3 DNA reads TGTGCCAGCAGCCCCCGCGGGGGGAGCAATCAGCCCCAGCATTTT. Based on the CDR3 plus reference TRBV7-2 and TRBJ1-5, the full variable domain is GAGVSQSPSNKVTEKGKDVELRCDPISGHTALYWYRQSLGQGLEFLIYFQGNSAPDKSGLPSDRFSAERTGGSVSTLTIQRTQQEDSAVYLCASSPRGGSNQPQHFGDGTRLSIL.

This clonotype was observed a few times. V is TRBV4-1 and J is TRBJ1-4; no clear D gene. CDR3 length: 14 amino acids. V was cut by 6 bases and J by 6 bases, with 14 bases left in between. Germline values: CDR1 MGHRA, CDR2 YSYEKL. Here the CDR3 DNA reads TGCGCCAGCAGACCTTCTGGAAGGGATGAAAAACTGTTTTTT. Translation gives CASRPSGRDEKLFF.

This clonotype appeared a few times. V and J are TRBV27 and TRBJ1-1; D ambiguous. CDR1 is MNHEY, CDR2 SMNVEV, per germline (reference sequence). V was clipped by 7 bases and J by 1 base, with 16 bases between them. The CDR3 spans 15 residues. DNA for the CDR3: TGTGCCAGCAAGATCTTAAGTACGGAGAACACTGAAGCTTTCTTT. Its translation is CASKILSTENTEAFF.

V is TRBV3-1 and J is TRBJ2-5; D unresolved. The ends were cut back, 1 base at V and 5 bases at J, with 2 bases in the middle. Germline lookup yields CDR1 LGHDT and CDR2 YNNKEL (reference sequence). The CDR3 sequence is 11 residues long. CDR3 amino acids: CASSQGETQYF. The CDR3 DNA is TGTGCCAGCAGCCAAGGGGAGACCCAGTACTTC.

This chain uses TRBV24-1 with TRBJ1-5; D call uncertain. Per germline, CDR1 KGHDR and CDR2 SFDVKD. The V end was cut by 3 bases, the J end by 2 bases, with 1 base between. The CDR3 spans 12 residues. The CDR3 loop is CATSDRNQPQHF. CDR3 in DNA: TGTGCCACCAGTGATCGCAATCAGCCCCAGCATTTT.

The rearrangement joins TRBV19 to TRBJ1-5; a weak D match, TRBD1 (5 bases). Germline CDR1 reads LNHDA; CDR2 reads SQIVND (reference sequence). Between the trimmed V and J ends, which lost 3 bases and 5 bases, there was a span of 14 bases. CDR3 length equals 15 residues. This chain's CDR3 is CASSIQTGGYQPQHF. CDR3 nucleotide sequence: TGTGCCAGTAGTATCCAGACCGGGGGATATCAGCCCCAGCATTTT. Variable domain in full (rest from reference TRBV19 and TRBJ1-5): DGGITQSPKYLFRKEGQNVTLSCEQNLNHDAMYWYRQDPGQGLRLIYYSQIVNDFQKGDIAEGYSVSREKKESFPLTVTSAQKNPTAFYLCASSIQTGGYQPQHFGDGTRLSIL.

This clonotype has just one count. The rearrangement links TRBV12-3 or TRBV12-4 to TRBJ2-5, with D unclear. Trimming removed 1 base at V and 5 bases at J, with 20 bases between. The CDR3 is made up of 17 amino acids. CDR3 loop: CASSLGLVDDGHETQYF. In DNA, the CDR3 is TGTGCCAGCAGTTTAGGGCTGGTAGATGATGGCCATGAGACCCAGTACTTC.

This sequence joins TRBV6-1 and TRBJ2-5; TRBD2 matches 8 bases. Germline CDR1 MNHNS, CDR2 SASEGT. V was pared by 5 bases and J by 3 bases, with 8 bases of the junction left unmatched. CDR3 length: 15 amino acids. The DNA of the CDR3 is TGTGCCAGCAGTTTCGGGACTAGAGGGGAAGAGACCCAGTACTTC. This gives the protein CASSFGTRGEETQYF.

This clonotype was recorded many times. The J gene is TRBJ1-1, the V gene TRBV29-1, with D unresolved. The CDR3 totals 12 residues. The germline V and J ends were trimmed by 3 bases and 0 bases, with 5 bases remaining between them. From germline, CDR1 is SQVTM and CDR2 ANQGSEA. The DNA of the CDR3 is TGCAGCGTTGACCCAATGAACACTGAAGCTTTCTTT. Its protein is CSVDPMNTEAFF.

V gene TRBV19 combines with J gene TRBJ2-5; possible D gene TRBD2, 6 bases. Trimming took 3 bases from V and 4 from J, leaving 9 bases between them. The CDR3 extends over 13 amino acids. CDR1 is LNHDA and CDR2 is SQIVND in the germline V gene (reference sequence). CDR3 sequence (DNA): TGTGCCAGTAGTATCCGGGGGTCAGAGACCCAGTACTTC. Protein sequence: CASSIRGSETQYF.

The chain recombines TRBV4-1 with TRBJ1-5; 7 bases fit TRBD1. With V trimmed by 2 bases and J by 2 bases, 3 bases remained unmatched. The CDR3 has 15 residues. CDR1 MGHRA and CDR2 YSYEKL come from the germline V gene. The CDR3 region is CASSQTGTGNQPQHF. The CDR3 DNA follows: TGCGCCAGCAGCCAAACCGGGACAGGCAATCAGCCCCAGCATTTT.

The J gene is TRBJ2-5, the V gene TRBV20-1, with D maybe TRBD1 (6 bases). Germline V gives CDR1 DFQATT, CDR2 SNEGSKA (reference sequence). Deletions cut 5 bases from V and 2 bases from J, with 12 bases between. The CDR3 is made up of 13 amino acids. CDR3 amino acids: CSAYRAPQETQYF. DNA of the CDR3: TGCAGTGCTTACAGGGCTCCTCAAGAGACCCAGTACTTC.